This TCR beta chain was captured by sequencing in a study of blood T cell repertoires in COVID-19. Across the whole study: Some COVID-19 samples were acute and others convalescent; all came from the United States, Italy and Spain. T cells, B-cell-depleted T cells, or PBMCs supplied cDNA or gDNA.

Sequenced by immunoSEQ multiplex PCR; TCRdb stores in-frame clones only, minus some. The table lists more than 85,000 clones, 75% to 95% of them singletons. The trim removed 5 bases at V and 5 bases at J, leaving 10 bases unmatched. CDR3 length: 15 amino acids. Looked up from germline, CDR1 is LNHDA and CDR2 is SQIVND (reference sequence). The sequenced material came from peripheral blood. The J gene is TRBJ2-7, the V gene TRBV19, with 9 nucleotides matching TRBD1. This TCR came from a man between 18 and 35 years old with acute or convalescent COVID-19. The CDR3 coding sequence is TGTGCCAGTAGTGCTTACCGGGACAGGGTCAACGAGCAGTACTTC. This encodes CASSAYRDRVNEQYF.